This T cell receptor beta chain is drawn from a study of T cell changes during pregnancy in multiple sclerosis. Method: immunoSEQ multiplex PCR; TCRdb's copy keeps in-frame clones and lacks some. This sample yields around 44,000 clones, of which approximately 94% are seen a single time; about 7.6% belongs to the top ten. The sequence was collected from a female donor with multiple sclerosis, enrolled in a pregnancy study. The sample was CD8+ T cells from peripheral blood mononuclear cells, taken in the third trimester of pregnancy.

Here the CDR3 reads CASSDLGQGKGEAFF. DNA for the CDR3: TGTGCCAGCAGTGATTTGGGACAGGGGAAGGGTGAAGCTTTCTTT. This chain links TRBV6-1 with TRBJ1-1; 10 bases map to TRBD1. With 3 bases clipped from V and 7 bases from J, the junction kept 8 bases outside the gene matches. Germline CDR1 and CDR2: MNHNS and SASEGT. The CDR3 totals 15 residues.